This entry concerns a single T cell receptor beta chain. Its antigen is unknown. The data were obtained in a study of human T cells and chemical hapten exposure. Findings and limits, study-wide: Expanded TCRs made up significantly more big CDR3 similarity clusters than controls did.

This sample's time point: pre-sensitization, week 0. The treatment was: therapeutic diphenylcyclopropenone sensitization with weekly scalp DPC. Blood draws came before every patch-test application. The study used a library that attached unique molecular identifiers to individual cDNA molecules. TCRdb used MiXCR to reprocess the RACE reads, holding one entry per CDR3 protein. The sample shows approximately 370,000 distinct CDR3 sequences, around 5.5% of them seen only once. Trimming removed 2 bases at V and 9 bases at J, with 23 bases between. The CDR3 length is 17 residues. CDR1 is LGHNA and CDR2 is YSLEER in the germline V gene.

The V and J genes are TRBV4-3 and TRBJ2-1; D perhaps matches TRBD2 (7 bases). Here the sequenced sample was whole blood, taken in connection with sensitization to the hapten diphenylcyclopropenone (DPC). This receptor was identified in a woman aged 18-30 years with alopecia areata. Some clones in this sample may be carry-over from other donors' samples. The CDR3 DNA follows: TGCGCCAGCAGCCAATCCCCTCGGGGGGCCAGTCCAACTGAGCAGTTCTTC. Protein sequence: CASSQSPRGASPTEQFF.